This TCR beta chain was recovered during a study of cytomegalovirus exposure and HLA in healthy donors. Primers included in the PCR were 60 Vbeta and 13 Jbeta primers. Libraries were prepared by immunoSEQ multiplex PCR; TCRdb keeps only in-frame clonotypes and omits some of them. The sample has around 150,000 clones, 76% seen once. Trimming took off 0 bases at V and 7 bases at J, with 13 bases between the two ends. CDR1 is LGHNA and CDR2 is YNFKEQ in the germline V gene. This CDR3 is 14 amino acids long. This chain joins TRBV4-2 and TRBJ2-7; no clear D gene. The sequence was obtained from a woman aged 40 to 49 in good health and CMV-seronegative. The sequenced sample was PBMCs. For the CDR3, the DNA is TGTGCCAGCAGCCAAGATCACGGTTCGAGTGAGCAGTACTTC. This sequence encodes CASSQDHGSSEQYF.